This T cell receptor (beta chain) was recorded in a study of shared clonotypes between healthy human individuals (TCRdb year 2020). For context, the study as a whole: The cohort included three men and a couple of women between 18 and 49 years of age. For each donor, CD4 naive and CD4 memory were each run on three plates, CD8 naive on two plates, and CD8 memory on one plate. To estimate repertoire size and how much clonotype sharing occurs between individuals, the study deeply sequenced the blood TCR repertoires of 5 or 6 healthy adults. Libraries were prepared and TCR repertoires were sequenced by different laboratories using diverse techniques, in order to increase sequencing depth and limit assay-specific biases. Leukapheresis yielded between about 0.8 and 8.9 billion PBMCs per donor.

Remarks on this clone: The specificity of this receptor is unknown. No much larger clone is present one base from it, and per-base qualities are unavailable.

TCR CDR3 regions were amplified from genomic DNA by multiplex PCR using the deep immunoSEQ assay. Extracted genomic DNA from each cell subset was distributed evenly across all wells of several immunoSEQ 96-well plates, and each plate was treated as a replicate. Each replicate PCR for sorted subsets received about 210 ng genomic DNA, equal to some 32,000 T cell genomes. Purified libraries were measured with a Qubit 3.0 fluorometer, size-checked on a Bioanalyzer 2100, and measured again with the KAPA Library Quantification kit. A separate single-read 150-cycle Illumina NextSeq 550 flow cell was used to sequence each immunoSEQ 96-well plate. Under the source paper's analysis protocol: Because only junctional sequences without quality scores were contained in the immunoSEQ output, filtering matching that applied to full-length reads could not be performed. Sequences were annotated with PyIR, a Python wrapper for IgBLAST v1.9, and V/J genes and CDR3 were assigned using IMGT germline references. Any read was removed if the V/J assignment was weak (E-value above 1e-6), the CDR3 was missing, or the read contained stop codons, out-of-frame junctions, or ambiguous translated residues. V3J clonotypes were defined by identical inferred V gene, J gene, and CDR3 amino acid sequence. Percentage overlap between repertoires was calculated by dividing the number of shared unique clonotypes by the size of the smaller repertoire. RTK rarefaction, the Chao1 estimator, and Recon v2.1 estimates of unobserved clonotypes were used to assess repertoire richness. For all TCRbeta clonotypes obtained by the gDNA method from a handful of donors, generation probabilities were computed with OLGA. Imported from immuneACCESS, the table was reduced by TCRdb to in-frame sequences with V and J called. These copies leave out some clones; in studies compared against another copy, an unresolved V gene accounts for under half, and the cause of the remainder is not known. The D gene and trimming were derived from the DNA, and the V and J assignments and clone size from that table. This sample comprises 1,400,000 or so clones, just under 99% of them detected only once. The ten largest clones capture under 0.45% of the sample.

Overall study outcomes, separate from this receptor: Sampling was restricted to blood, and TCR repertoires in tissues likely differ from the TCR repertoires found in blood. Across a handful of donors, about 5.2% of naive CD4, roughly 3.5% of naive CD8, about 2.3% of memory CD4, and around 0.4% of memory CD8 clonotypes were shared. Rarefaction of sorted-subset datasets indicated incomplete sequencing despite the large sequencing depth. Higher generation probabilities were observed for clonotypes shared by all four sorted-subset donors than for non-shared clonotypes. Pairwise subsampling led to the expectation that sequencing depth would affect the degree of clonotype sharing among donors. Larger estimated clonotype richness was generally found for naive subsets than for memory subsets. The small number of donors limited the genetic and exposure-history diversity represented.

The V end loses 3 bases and the J end loses 0 bases, and a stretch of 5 bases separates them. Based on the germline V gene, the CDR1 and CDR2 sequences are SGHRS and YFSETQ. Inclusive of the bounding cysteine and phenylalanine, the CDR3 is 13 residues long. Only the CDR3 DNA is retained, 39 bases long and in frame from the first base. Healthy HIV-negative adults with no recently reported acute infections or vaccinations were included as donors. All donors were Caucasian adults living in Nashville, Tennessee, USA. CD4+ T cells were enriched by magnetic negative selection; naive cells were then positively selected on CD45RA, and the negative fraction formed the memory subset. After blood collection by leukapheresis, PBMCs were isolated using Ficoll-Histopaque density gradient centrifugation and then cryopreserved in the vapor phase of liquid nitrogen. Analytical flow cytometry was used to check the purity and quantity of each magnetically sorted T cell population. Genomic DNA was isolated from each sorted fraction and quantified by UV absorbance on a Nanodrop 2000c.

The chain is assembled from TRBV5-1 and TRBJ2-3, with the D gene too uncertain to name. Material for sequencing was naive CD4+ T cells sorted from blood. What the cell subset or site label conveys for this sample: CD45RA+ positively selected. The receptor was isolated from a man aged 25 to 45 in good health. For the CDR3, the sequence is CASSSYSTDTQYF. In nucleotide form, the sequence is TGCGCCAGCAGCTCGTACAGCACAGATACGCAGTATTTT.